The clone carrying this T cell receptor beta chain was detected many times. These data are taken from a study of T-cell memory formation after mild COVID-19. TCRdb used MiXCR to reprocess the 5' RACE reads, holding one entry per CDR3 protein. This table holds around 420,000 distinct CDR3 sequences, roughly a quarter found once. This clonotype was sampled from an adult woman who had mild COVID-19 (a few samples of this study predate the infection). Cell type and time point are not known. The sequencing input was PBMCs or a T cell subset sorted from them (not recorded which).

The CDR3 sequence is CSARVLAGLGAKNIQYF. The CDR3 bases are TGCAGTGCTAGAGTACTAGCGGGTCTCGGAGCCAAAAACATTCAGTACTTC. The chain uses TRBV20-1 and TRBJ2-4, with 9 bases fitting TRBD2. V shed 1 base and J 0 bases; nucleotides not matched to a gene: 7. Looked up from germline, CDR1 is DFQATT and CDR2 is SNEGSKA (reference sequence). There are 17 residues in the CDR3.